The next 30 T cell receptor beta chains were all read from a single sample in a study of T cell responses to AZD1222 COVID-19 vaccine. The method was immunoSEQ multiplex PCR; TCRdb's version includes in-frame clones alone and lacks a portion of them. The sample lists 250,000 to 300,000 clones; 90% to 95% were seen once. This sample comprised peripheral blood, obtained 28 days after the second AZD1222 dose. These receptors were obtained from an adult who received the AZD1222 COVID-19 vaccine.

This clone was seen just once. The chain employs TRBV12-3 or TRBV12-4 and TRBJ2-7; D remains unclear. The CDR3 loop spans 12 amino acids. Trimming took off 5 bases at V and 0 bases at J, with 5 bases between the two ends. The CDR3 sequence is CASSPSSYEQYF. The CDR3 DNA is TGTGCCAGCAGTCCGAGCTCCTACGAGCAGTACTTC.

The chain uses TRBV3-1 (or the pseudogene TRBV3-2) and TRBJ1-6, with D possibly matching TRBD1 (6 bases). The V and J ends lost 2 bases and 14 bases respectively, with 31 bases between them. The CDR3 is 19 amino acids. Germline V gives CDR1 LGHDT, CDR2 YNNKEL (reference sequence). CDR3 loop: CASSQNGQGLIWGTPALHF. In DNA, the CDR3 is TGTGCCAGCAGCCAAAATGGCCAGGGGCTCATATGGGGAACCCCGGCCCTCCACTTT.

The rearrangement joins TRBV15 to TRBJ2-1; D unresolved. Germline V gives CDR1 LNHNV, CDR2 YYDKDF (reference sequence). Trimming took off 5 bases at V and 6 bases at J, with 14 bases between the two ends. CDR3 length: 14 residues. In DNA, the CDR3 is TGTGCCACCAGCTCTTTATTGGTCTTCAATGAGCAGTTCTTC. Translating gives CATSSLLVFNEQFF.

Comments on this clone: Other DNA sequences from this sample encode an identical CDR3 as well. V gene TRBV6-5 combines with J gene TRBJ1-1, with 8 bases fitting TRBD1. Germline CDR1 reads MNHEY; CDR2 reads SVGAGI. The junction had 1 base not matched to a gene; V was cut back by 2 bases and J by 2 bases. This CDR3 is built from 14 residues. CDR3 sequence (DNA): TGTGCCAGCAGTTACGGACAGGGCAACACTGAAGCTTTCTTT. As protein: CASSYGQGNTEAFF.

The chain has TRBV28 and TRBJ1-6; D is ambiguous. V lost 10 bases, J lost 3 bases, and 16 bases lay in between. Germline CDR1 reads MDHEN; CDR2 reads SYDVKM. The CDR3 length is 15 residues. This CDR3 reads CATTGEPVYNSPLHF. CDR3 nucleotides: TGTGCCACCACGGGAGAGCCGGTCTATAATTCACCCCTCCACTTT.

V gene TRBV7-9 combines with J gene TRBJ2-1; D is perhaps TRBD2 (5 bases). The CDR3 is 14 residues long. Germline CDR1 and CDR2: SEHNR and FQNEAQ (reference sequence). V shed 8 bases and J shed 4 bases, with 15 bases lying between them. CDR3 sequence (DNA): TGTGCCAGCCGCAGTGATAGCGAGTACAATGAGCAGTTCTTC. Its translation: CASRSDSEYNEQFF.

The CDR3 spells CASSLGTGPSSTYYEQYF. The CDR3 DNA is TGTGCCAGCAGCTTGGGGACAGGACCTAGCTCAACGTACTACGAGCAGTACTTC. The J gene is TRBJ2-7, the V gene TRBV5-4; 7 bases align to TRBD1. The CDR3 totals 18 residues. Trimming cost V 0 bases and J 3 bases; bases outside gene matches: 15. Germline CDR1 SGHNT, CDR2 YYREEE (reference sequence).

The V and J genes are TRBV6-5 and TRBJ2-1, with D possibly TRBD2 on 6 matching bases. The CDR3 is made up of 14 amino acids. Germline CDR1 MNHEY, CDR2 SVGAGI. Trimming left V 10 bases short and J 4 bases short, with 17 bases between. The DNA for the CDR3 is TGTGCCACCTCTTGGGGGGTGGGATACAATGAGCAGTTCTTC. Amino acids: CATSWGVGYNEQFF.

V gene TRBV28 combines with J gene TRBJ2-3; D is unresolved. Germline V CDR1 and CDR2: MDHEN, SYDVKM. The CDR3 is made up of 16 amino acids. Trimming stripped 1 base from V and 2 bases from J, with 13 bases between. The CDR3 nucleotides read TGTGCCAGCAGTTTATCTTGGGTCCGTACCACAGATACGCAGTATTTT. Translation gives CASSLSWVRTTDTQYF.

This chain uses TRBV28 with TRBJ1-1; D may be TRBD1 (6 bases). V lost 6 bases and J 2 bases, leaving 16 bases between the germline ends. Germline CDR1 MDHEN, CDR2 SYDVKM. CDR3 size: 15 residues. CDR3 residues: CASSVVTGRNTEAFF. The CDR3 DNA follows: TGTGCCAGCAGCGTCGTGACAGGCAGAAACACTGAAGCTTTCTTT.

This clone came up a few times. The chain uses TRBV11-3 and TRBJ2-3, with D possibly matching TRBD1 (6 bases). Trimming removed 0 bases from V and 1 base from J, with 8 bases in between. The CDR3 contains 15 residues. Germline V CDR1 and CDR2: SGHNT, YENEEA. The CDR3 DNA reads TGTGCCAGCAGCTTAGAGGGGGCGGGCACAGATACGCAGTATTTT. This encodes CASSLEGAGTDTQYF.

The J gene is TRBJ2-2, the V gene TRBV11-3; the D is unclear. This CDR3 has 14 residues. V gave up 3 bases and J gave up 7 bases, with 12 bases separating them. From germline, CDR1 is SGHNT and CDR2 YENEEA. The chain's CDR3 is CASSLVGPSGELFF. The CDR3, as DNA: TGTGCCAGCAGCTTGGTGGGCCCCAGCGGGGAGCTGTTTTTT.

The chain carries TRBV5-4 and TRBJ2-5; possible D gene TRBD1, 6 bases. The CDR3 loop spans 14 amino acids. The ends were cut back, 0 bases at V and 2 bases at J, with 8 bases in the middle. Per germline, CDR1 SGHNT and CDR2 YYREEE (reference sequence). The CDR3, as DNA: TGTGCCAGCAGCTTGGGAACAGGGCAAGAGACCCAGTACTTC. Protein sequence: CASSLGTGQETQYF.

This clone was recorded a few times. The CDR3 here is CSASADTGFTGELFF. In DNA form, the CDR3 reads TGCAGTGCTAGTGCCGACACGGGGTTTACCGGGGAGCTGTTTTTT. V and J are TRBV20-1 and TRBJ2-2, with D perhaps matching TRBD2 (5 bases). Germline loops: CDR1 DFQATT, CDR2 SNEGSKA (reference sequence). The V end was cut by 3 bases, the J end by 5 bases, with 16 bases between. The CDR3 sequence is 15 residues long.

The chain recombines TRBV19 with TRBJ1-5; no firm D call. Trimming left V 4 bases short and J 1 base short, with 11 bases between. This CDR3 is built from 15 residues. Germline V gives CDR1 LNHDA, CDR2 SQIVND (reference sequence). CDR3 coding DNA: TGTGCCAGTAGTACCCTAACACGGAGCAATCAGCCCCAGCATTTT. Protein product: CASSTLTRSNQPQHF.

This chain joins TRBV5-5 and TRBJ2-7, with 7 bases matching TRBD2. J was trimmed by 0 bases and V by 6 bases; bases with no gene match: 6. The CDR3 is 14 residues long. Germline CDR1 and CDR2: SGHKS and YYEKEE (reference sequence). CDR3 sequence: CASTTGTTSYEQYF. CDR3 nucleotide sequence: TGTGCCAGCACCACCGGGACTACCTCCTACGAGCAGTACTTC.

The J gene is TRBJ2-7, the V gene TRBV9, with 7 nucleotides matching TRBD1. The CDR3 runs to 14 residues. Germline CDR1 is SGDLS and CDR2 is YYNGEE. Trimming removed 4 bases from V and 3 bases from J; junction bases left unmatched: 7. The CDR3 nucleotides read TGTGCCAGCAGCCCTCGGGACAGCAGCTACGAGCAGTACTTC. Protein sequence: CASSPRDSSYEQYF.

This clone was detected only once. This CDR3 is also generated by other DNA sequences in the sample. V and J are TRBV3-1 (or the pseudogene TRBV3-2) and TRBJ1-1; D is uncertain. Trimming stripped 3 bases from V and 3 bases from J, with 11 bases between. This CDR3 contains 14 residues. Germline V gives CDR1 LGHDT, CDR2 YNNKEL (reference sequence). As DNA, the CDR3 is TGTGCCAGCAGCCAGGGCAGGAGGGACACTGAAGCTTTCTTT. This translates into CASSQGRRDTEAFF.

The V and J genes are TRBV6-4 and TRBJ2-1; unclear D gene. The germline V gene encodes CDR1 MRHNA and CDR2 SNTAGT. The V gene lost 3 bases and the J gene lost 0 bases, with 9 bases spanning the gap. This CDR3 spans 15 amino acids. The CDR3 region has the DNA TGTGCCAGCAGTGAGGAATTGAGCTCCTACAATGAGCAGTTCTTC. It is translated as CASSEELSSYNEQFF.

The rearrangement links TRBV30 to TRBJ2-4; the D gene is possibly TRBD2 (6 bases). Germline V gene data show CDR1 as GTSNPN and CDR2 as SVGIG (reference sequence). The V end was cut by 3 bases, the J end by 12 bases, with 15 bases between. CDR3 length: 12 amino acids. CDR3 nucleotides: TGTGCCTGGAGGGCGGGCGGCGGGGCTCAGTACTTC. Translated, it gives CAWRAGGGAQYF.

This clone was seen a single time. This rearrangement joins TRBV16 to TRBJ2-7; weak D call: TRBD1 (7 bases). The germline gives CDR1 KGHSY, CDR2 FQNENV. This CDR3 is 15 amino acids long. Trimming removed 0 bases from V and 7 bases from J, with 16 bases in between. The CDR3 DNA reads TGTGCCAGCAGCCAATCCGGCCAGGGGGGAAGTGAGCAGTACTTC. This gives the protein CASSQSGQGGSEQYF. Full variable domain (missing parts from reference TRBV16 and TRBJ2-7): GEEVAQTPKHLVRGEGQKAKLYCAPIKGHSYVFWYQQVLKNEFKFLISFQNENVFDETGMPKERFSAKCLPNSPCSLEIQATKLEDSAVYFCASSQSGQGGSEQYFGPGTRLTVT.

The chain recombines TRBV5-1 with TRBJ2-3, with D unresolved. Trimming took 1 base from V and 3 from J, leaving 12 bases between them. The CDR3 length is 15 residues. Germline loops: CDR1 SGHRS, CDR2 YFSETQ. This chain's CDR3 is CASSLNQRATDTQYF. Here the CDR3 DNA reads TGCGCCAGCAGCTTGAACCAGCGTGCAACAGATACGCAGTATTTT.

A note on this clone: Within the sample, other DNA sequences also encode this same CDR3. The rearrangement links TRBV9 to TRBJ2-1; D unresolved. CDR3 length equals 14 residues. Germline assignment: CDR1 SGDLS and CDR2 YYNGEE. V shed 0 bases and J shed 4 bases, with 8 bases lying between them. Here the CDR3 reads CASSVGGGYNEQFF. CDR3 DNA: TGTGCCAGCAGCGTAGGGGGTGGATACAATGAGCAGTTCTTC.

This rearrangement joins TRBV7-6 to TRBJ2-1; 7 positions match TRBD1. The germline gives CDR1 SGHVS, CDR2 FNYEAQ. Trimming took 5 bases from V and 6 from J; bases not matched to a gene: 10. This CDR3 is built from 15 residues. The CDR3 spells CASSITPDRANEQFF. CDR3 coding DNA: TGTGCCAGCAGCATCACTCCTGACAGGGCCAATGAGCAGTTCTTC.

The chain carries TRBV28 and TRBJ1-1, with D possibly TRBD1 on 5 matching bases. The germline gives CDR1 MDHEN, CDR2 SYDVKM. CDR3 length equals 14 residues. V was cut by 7 bases and J by 4 bases, with 16 bases left in between. The CDR3 region is CASMIQGVGTEAFF. The DNA for the CDR3 is TGTGCCAGCATGATCCAGGGCGTCGGCACTGAAGCTTTCTTT.

This sequence joins TRBV3-1 (or the pseudogene TRBV3-2) and TRBJ2-2; 11 nucleotides align to TRBD2. The CDR3 has 14 residues. The germline CDR1 and CDR2 sequences are LGHDT and YNNKEL (reference sequence). The V segment lost 8 bases and the J segment 7 bases; nucleotides outside the gene matches: 6. This chain's CDR3 is CASGGLAADGELFF. CDR3 sequence (DNA): TGTGCCAGCGGGGGACTAGCGGCCGACGGGGAGCTGTTTTTT.

V usage is TRBV10-3 and J usage is TRBJ1-2; 7 positions agree with TRBD1. The CDR3 covers 15 residues. Germline CDR1 is ENHRY and CDR2 is SYGVKD. Trimming cost V 0 bases and J 0 bases; bases outside gene matches: 1. The chain's CDR3 is CAISESQGANYGYTF. For the CDR3, the DNA is TGTGCCATCAGTGAGTCGCAGGGGGCTAACTATGGCTACACCTTC.

The V and J genes are TRBV7-2 and TRBJ2-7, with 7 bases aligning to TRBD2. Germline V gene data show CDR1 as SGHTA and CDR2 as FQGNSA. The CDR3 contains 13 residues. J was trimmed by 4 bases and V by 7 bases; bases with no gene match: 7. The CDR3 bases are TGTGCCAGCACTAGGGGAGGGGTTTACGAGCAGTACTTC. Translation gives CASTRGGVYEQYF. The variable domain in full, with the rest retrieved from reference TRBV7-2 and TRBJ2-7, is GAGVSQSPSNKVTEKGKDVELRCDPISGHTALYWYRQSLGQGLEFLIYFQGNSAPDKSGLPSDRFSAERTGGSVSTLTIQRTQQEDSAVYLCASTRGGVYEQYFGPGTRLTVT.

The V call is TRBV3-1 (or the pseudogene TRBV3-2), the J call TRBJ2-3, with D possibly matching TRBD1 (5 bases). Germline CDR1 reads LGHDT; CDR2 reads YNNKEL (reference sequence). V was trimmed by 4 bases and J by 4 bases, leaving 12 bases between them. The CDR3 length is 14 residues. CDR3 loop: CASSPQGGADTQYF. CDR3 coding DNA: TGTGCCAGCAGCCCCCAGGGTGGGGCAGATACGCAGTATTTT.

The rearrangement links TRBV9 to TRBJ1-3, with 8 bases lining up with TRBD1. Germline CDR1 reads SGDLS; CDR2 reads YYNGEE. The CDR3 has 15 residues. V dropped 4 bases and J dropped 4; count of bases not matched to a gene: 7. The chain's CDR3 is CASSPGQGQGNTIYF. The CDR3 nucleotides are TGTGCCAGCAGCCCCGGACAGGGCCAAGGAAACACCATATATTTT.